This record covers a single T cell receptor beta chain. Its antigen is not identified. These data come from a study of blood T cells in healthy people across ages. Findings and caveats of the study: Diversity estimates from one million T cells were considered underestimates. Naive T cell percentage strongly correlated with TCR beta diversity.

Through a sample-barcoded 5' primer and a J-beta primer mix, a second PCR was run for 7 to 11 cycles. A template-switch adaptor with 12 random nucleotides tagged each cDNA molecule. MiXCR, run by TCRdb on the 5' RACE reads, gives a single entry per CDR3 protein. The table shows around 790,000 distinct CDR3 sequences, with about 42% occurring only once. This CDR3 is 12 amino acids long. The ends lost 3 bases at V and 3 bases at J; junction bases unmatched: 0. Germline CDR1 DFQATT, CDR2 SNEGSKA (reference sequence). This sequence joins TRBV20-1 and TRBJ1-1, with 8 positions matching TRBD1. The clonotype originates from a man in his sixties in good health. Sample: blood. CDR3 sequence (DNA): TGCAGTGCTAGGACAGGGGACACTGAAGCTTTCTTT. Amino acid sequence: CSARTGDTEAFF.